The clone carrying this T cell receptor (beta chain) was detected ten times or more. Its specificity is not known. CDR3 length: 13 residues. V was pared by 7 bases and J by 3 bases, with 12 bases between. The germline V gene encodes CDR1 MNHEY and CDR2 SMNVEV (reference sequence). Time point: patch test 2, 6 weeks after DPC sensitization. The treatment denotes: therapeutic diphenylcyclopropenone sensitization with weekly scalp DPC. In every case, blood was obtained before the patch test was applied. Patients had alopecia, were aged 18 to 70, and were not pregnant. The source of the sample is a study of human T cells and chemical hapten exposure. Study-wide results and limits: Expanded TCRs created a significantly greater count of big CDR3 similarity clusters than controls did.

Methods used by the authors: TCRs per sample had a median of around 100,000 and ranged from 23,224 to 690,600. TCRdb called the RACE reads again in MiXCR, with one record for every CDR3 protein. None of the V and J calls come from the authors' own analysis; TCRdb made them. The profile shows about 110,000 distinct CDR3 sequences, less than 10% of them singletons. The chain carries TRBV27 and TRBJ1-1; no definite D call. Sample: whole blood, taken in connection with sensitization to the hapten diphenylcyclopropenone (DPC). The sequence came from a middle-aged woman with alopecia areata. Some clones in this sample may be carry-over from other donors' samples. The CDR3 coding sequence is TGTGCCAGCACCTCTCGGTTTGACACTGAAGCTTTCTTT. Its translation is CASTSRFDTEAFF.